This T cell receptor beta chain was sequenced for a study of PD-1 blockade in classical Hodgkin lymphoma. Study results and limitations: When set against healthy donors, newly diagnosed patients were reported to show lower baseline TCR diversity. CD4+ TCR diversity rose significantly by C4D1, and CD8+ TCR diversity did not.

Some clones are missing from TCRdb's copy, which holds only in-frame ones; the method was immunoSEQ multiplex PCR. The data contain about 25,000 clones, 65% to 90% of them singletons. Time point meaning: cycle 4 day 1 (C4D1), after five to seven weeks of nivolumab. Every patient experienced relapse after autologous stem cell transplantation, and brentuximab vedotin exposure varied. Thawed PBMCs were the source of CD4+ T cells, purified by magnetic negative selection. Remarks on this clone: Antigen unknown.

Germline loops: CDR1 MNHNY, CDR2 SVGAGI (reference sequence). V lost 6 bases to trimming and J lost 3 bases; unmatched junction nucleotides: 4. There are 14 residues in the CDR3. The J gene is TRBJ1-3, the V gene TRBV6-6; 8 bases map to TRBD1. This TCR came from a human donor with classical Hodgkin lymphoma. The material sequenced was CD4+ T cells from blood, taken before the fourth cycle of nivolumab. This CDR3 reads CASRTGDGGNTIYF. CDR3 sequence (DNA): TGTGCCAGCAGGACAGGGGATGGTGGAAACACCATATATTTT.